This T cell receptor (beta chain) was sequenced for a study of blood T cell repertoires in COVID-19. The V gene lost 1 base and the J gene lost 3 bases, with 5 bases spanning the gap. The CDR3 is made up of 13 amino acids. Germline-derived CDR1 and CDR2 are SGHAT and FQNNGV. The table came from immunoSEQ multiplex PCR; TCRdb's copy has only in-frame clones and leaves some out. The sample holds under 60,000 clones, around 90% seen once. V and J are TRBV11-2 and TRBJ2-3, with D unresolved. This TCR was sampled from a human donor with acute or convalescent COVID-19. The donor label of this sample is uncertain. The sample comprised peripheral blood. CDR3 bases: TGTGCCAGCAGCTTAGTATTTACAGATACGCAGTATTTT. Its translation: CASSLVFTDTQYF.